This T cell receptor beta chain is from a study of T cells in Graves' hyperthyroidism and ophthalmopathy. Study context: Pretreatment peripheral blood was obtained at initial diagnosis. Study outcomes and limitations: Most clonotypes expanded in the thyroid (above 0.001) were also present in blood.

RNA transcripts yielded amplified TCR beta CDR3 regions. The primer set for the first-round RT-PCR of the TCR CDR3 was HTBI. MiXCR, applied by TCRdb to the multiplex PCR reads, yields one record per CDR3 protein. The sample lists nearly 750,000 distinct CDR3 sequences, about 35% seen once, with around 30% in the top ten. Germline CDR1 is SGHTA and CDR2 is FQGTGA. V lost 2 bases and J lost 1, with 11 bases in between. The CDR3 runs to 15 residues. There are many counts of this clonotype. Antigen unknown. The source of the PBMCs was over 8.5 ml of fresh peripheral blood. Sequenced input: blood. The J gene is TRBJ2-5, the V gene TRBV7-3, with D possibly matching TRBD1 (5 bases). The origin of this receptor is a woman between 35 and 50 years old with Graves' hyperthyroidism. The CDR3 loop reads CASSLGIRVQETQYF. DNA for the CDR3: TGTGCCAGCAGCTTAGGGATCAGGGTCCAAGAGACCCAGTACTTC.